The clone carrying this T cell receptor beta chain was observed a few times. The sample comes from a study of blood T cell repertoires in COVID-19. On the study more broadly: The origin of the acute and convalescent COVID-19 samples was the United States, Italy and Spain.

Seattle's enrolled individuals joined amid active infection and were then monitored longitudinally. Data came from immunoSEQ multiplex PCR; TCRdb stores just in-frame clones and leaves some out. The sample holds about 150,000 clones; approximately 85% are singletons and the top ten take about 2.5%. This CDR3 comprises 15 residues. Trimming took 5 bases from V and 5 from J, leaving 16 bases between them. The germline gives CDR1 MNHEY, CDR2 SVGAGI. The V and J genes are TRBV6-5 and TRBJ2-1, with D perhaps TRBD1 (5 bases). The receptor was derived from a woman aged 80 or over with COVID-19, enrolled during active disease. Sequencing used peripheral blood. CDR3 sequence reads: CASSQGLGGHNEQFF. In DNA form, the CDR3 reads TGTGCCAGCAGTCAGGGTCTCGGCGGCCACAATGAGCAGTTCTTC.